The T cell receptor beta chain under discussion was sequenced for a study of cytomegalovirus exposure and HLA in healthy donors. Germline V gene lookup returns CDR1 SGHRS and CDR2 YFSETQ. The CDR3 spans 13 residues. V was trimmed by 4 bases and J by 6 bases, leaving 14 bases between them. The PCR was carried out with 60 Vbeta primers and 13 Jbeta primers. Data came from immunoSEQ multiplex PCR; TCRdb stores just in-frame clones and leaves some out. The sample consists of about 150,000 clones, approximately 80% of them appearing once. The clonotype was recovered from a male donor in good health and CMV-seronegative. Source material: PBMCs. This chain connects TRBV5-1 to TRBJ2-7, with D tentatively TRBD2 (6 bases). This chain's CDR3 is CASSIDGTFEQYF. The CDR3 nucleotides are TGCGCCAGCAGCATAGACGGGACTTTCGAGCAGTACTTC.